This T cell receptor (beta chain) is drawn from a study of T cell repertoires in cytomegalovirus infection (dated by TCRdb to between 2018 and 2020). Notes on the research overall: Because public TCR beta signatures pointed to carriage of CMV infection together with the matching HLA type, the HLA type of each donor mattered for the analysis.

Sequencing was carried out with an Illumina HiSeq 1500. The raw public reads went through TCRdb reprocessing: fastp at Q25, MiXCR clone calling, in-frame beta chains kept. All rows with the same CDR3 protein become a single entry with the most common DNA and genes. For this sample the table gives approximately 250,000 distinct CDR3 sequences, of which roughly 12% were detected only once. Of the sample, 1.5% to 2% falls within the top ten clones. This clonotype was detected ten times or more. The antigen it recognizes is unknown. No much larger clone is present one base from it, and per-base qualities are unavailable. Points the paper makes about the study in general: Carriers of CMV infection plus the relevant HLA type were discriminated by the cumulative frequency of public TCR beta family members in the study cohort and in an independent approximately 400-donor cohort. The ex vivo response was dominated by HLA-C-restricted CMV-specific TCR beta clonotypes, which also provided the single most frequent clonotype in two of eight donors.

Based on the germline V gene (reference sequence), the CDR1 and CDR2 sequences are LNHDA and SQIVND. Relative to germline, V is 7 bases shorter and J is 0 bases shorter, with 16 bases between their ends. From the cysteine through the phenylalanine, the CDR3 covers 16 amino acids. Only the CDR3 DNA is retained, 48 bases long and in frame from the first base. This TCR derives from a human donor in good health (CMV status not recorded). Some clones in this sample may be carry-over from other donors' samples. This sequence uses TRBV19 and TRBJ1-5; tentative D gene TRBD1, with 5 bases matching. Sequencing used PBMCs. In nucleotides, the sequence is TGTGCCAGTAAACGGCAGGGAGGGAATAGCAATCAGCCCCAGCATTTT. Its protein product is CASKRQGGNSNQPQHF.